This T cell receptor beta chain was identified in a study of shared clonotypes between healthy human individuals. Ten immunoSEQ deep assay plates served to sequence unsorted PBMC DNA. Sequenced by immunoSEQ multiplex PCR; TCRdb stores in-frame clones only, minus some. This table has about 470,000 clones, roughly 77% appearing once. The V and J ends lost 4 bases and 6 bases respectively, with 17 bases between them. This CDR3 has 14 residues. Germline CDR1 SGDLS, CDR2 YYNGEE. The sample taken for sequencing was PBMCs. The chain combines TRBV9 with TRBJ2-7; D is unclear. This receptor was taken from a woman between 40 and 50 years old in good health. Some clones in this sample may be carry-over from other donors' samples. CDR3 loop: CASSPHLGGSEQYF. The CDR3 DNA is TGTGCCAGCAGCCCCCATTTAGGTGGTTCCGAGCAGTACTTC.